The 10 T cell receptor beta chains in this list originate from one sample, sequenced in a study of OX40 agonist ivuxolimab in advanced cancers. Data came from immunoSEQ multiplex PCR; TCRdb stores just in-frame clones and leaves some out. The table shows around 100,000 clones, with 90% to 95% occurring only once. Sequencing used CD4+ or CD8+ T cells sorted from blood, obtained in a trial of the OX40 agonist ivuxolimab. Every receptor here comes from an adult with an advanced solid tumor such as melanoma, head and neck, liver or kidney cancer.

The chain is built from TRBV5-1 and TRBJ2-2; 7 bases are a match to TRBD1. The CDR3 runs 15 residues. CDR1 is SGHRS and CDR2 is YFSETQ in the germline V gene. J was trimmed by 5 bases and V by 4 bases; bases with no gene match: 8. CDR3 bases: TGCGCCAGCAGCGCGACAGGGCTTACAACCGGGGAGCTGTTTTTT. This encodes CASSATGLTTGELFF.

This CDR3 is CASSPRGAENTIYF. The CDR3 DNA reads TGTGCCAGCAGTCCCCGCGGGGCAGAGAACACCATATATTTT. The rearrangement joins TRBV6-6 to TRBJ1-3; D perhaps matches TRBD1 (5 bases). The germline CDR1 and CDR2 sequences are MNHNY and SVGAGI (reference sequence). The CDR3 is 14 residues long. Deletions cut 5 bases from V and 7 bases from J, with 15 bases between.

This clone was recorded only once. The rearrangement joins TRBV6-6 to TRBJ1-1; D is possibly TRBD1 (6 bases). Trimming shortened V by 4 bases and J by 1 base, and 13 bases separated the two germline ends. The CDR3 spans 15 residues. Germline loops: CDR1 MNHNY, CDR2 SVGAGI (reference sequence). CDR3 in DNA: TGTGCCAGCAGTTCCGCAGGGGACCGGAACACTGAAGCTTTCTTT. Translating gives CASSSAGDRNTEAFF.

The rearrangement joins TRBV28 to TRBJ2-1; 9 nucleotides line up with TRBD2. The CDR3 has 14 amino acids. Germline V gene data show CDR1 as MDHEN and CDR2 as SYDVKM. With V trimmed by 10 bases and J by 4 bases, 8 bases remained unmatched. CDR3 coding DNA: TGTGCCACCATACTTAGCGGGGGATACAATGAGCAGTTCTTC. It is translated as CATILSGGYNEQFF.

The CDR3 reads CASRGDSLRDSPLHF. The CDR3 bases are TGTGCCAGCAGAGGGGACAGCCTTAGGGATTCACCCCTCCACTTT. The chain joins TRBV28 to TRBJ1-6; 7 bases align to TRBD1. CDR1 is MDHEN and CDR2 is SYDVKM in the germline V gene. The CDR3 is 15 residues long. Losses at the gene ends were 6 bases for V and 8 bases for J; bases not matched to a gene: 10.

This clone was seen a handful of times. V gene TRBV18 combines with J gene TRBJ2-3; the match to TRBD2 covers 8 bases. This CDR3 contains 17 residues. Germline lookup yields CDR1 KGHSH and CDR2 LQKENI. The V and J ends lost 6 bases and 2 bases, in that order; junction bases with no gene match: 13. Here the CDR3 DNA reads TGTGCCAGCTCTGATACTCCGGGACTAGTACCCACAGATACGCAGTATTTT. It specifies CASSDTPGLVPTDTQYF.

The chain uses TRBV6-6 and TRBJ2-1, with 7 bases that match TRBD2. This CDR3 is built from 14 residues. Germline loops: CDR1 MNHNY, CDR2 SVGAGI (reference sequence). The J segment lost 9 bases and the V segment lost 2 bases, leaving 7 bases of the junction unmatched. The CDR3 region has the DNA TGTGCCAGCAGTTACGACCCCGGGGGGATTGAGCAGTTCTTC. This gives the protein CASSYDPGGIEQFF.

V and J are TRBV28 and TRBJ1-6, with D uncertain. The CDR3 is 16 residues long. V was pared by 5 bases and J by 2 bases, with 13 bases between. Germline V gives CDR1 MDHEN, CDR2 SYDVKM. CDR3 in amino acids: CASSLPGTAYNSPLHF. CDR3 nucleotide sequence: TGTGCCAGCAGTCTCCCCGGCACAGCCTATAATTCACCCCTCCACTTT. The variable domain in full, completed from reference TRBV28 and TRBJ1-6, reads DVKVTQSSRYLVKRTGEKVFLECVQDMDHENMFWYRQDPGLGLRLIYFSYDVKMKEKGDIPEGYSVSREKKERFSLILESASTNQTSMYLCASSLPGTAYNSPLHFGNGTRLTVT.

In regard to this clone: This specimen includes other DNA sequences encoding the same CDR3. The rearrangement links TRBV28 to TRBJ2-3; D unclear. Trimming shortened V by 3 bases and J by 3 bases, and 4 bases separated the two germline ends. CDR1 and CDR2 (germline): MDHEN, SYDVKM. This CDR3 has 12 residues. CDR3 protein: CASSFLTDTQYF. CDR3 sequence (DNA): TGTGCCAGCAGTTTTCTTACAGATACGCAGTATTTT.

V is TRBV30 and J is TRBJ2-7; D is perhaps TRBD1 (5 bases). V lost 4 bases to trimming and J lost 1 base, with 14 bases between them. The length of the CDR3 is 14 residues. Looked up from germline, CDR1 is GTSNPN and CDR2 is SVGIG (reference sequence). The CDR3 DNA is TGTGCCTGGAACCCGGACACACAATCCTACGAGCAGTACTTC. It translates to CAWNPDTQSYEQYF.